The entry below gives a single TCR beta chain sequence along with its context. This specimen comes from a study of blood T cell repertoires in COVID-19. As for the study in general: Samples representing acute and convalescent COVID-19 were sourced from the United States, Italy and Spain. The cDNA or gDNA used as material had been derived from T cells, B-cell-depleted T cells, or PBMCs.

In the study's own analysis: Reference gene primer amplification in the assay estimated nucleated cell counts. Here immunoSEQ multiplex PCR was the method, and the copy in TCRdb shows in-frame clones only, minus some. D and trimming were read from the DNA, whereas the V and J calls and clone size are those reported in that table. The table shows 35,000 to 50,000 clones, with around 79% occurring only once. The TCR comes from a woman aged 55-69 years with acute or convalescent COVID-19. Sequencing was carried out using peripheral blood.

The CDR3 protein is CASSYQASGAYNEQFF. The DNA of the CDR3 is TGTGCCAGCAGTTACCAGGCTAGCGGAGCCTACAATGAGCAGTTCTTC. This chain joins TRBV6-5 and TRBJ2-1; 7 bases fit TRBD2. Germline V gives CDR1 MNHEY, CDR2 SVGAGI. This CDR3 has 16 amino acids. V shed 2 bases and J 2 bases; nucleotides not matched to a gene: 6.